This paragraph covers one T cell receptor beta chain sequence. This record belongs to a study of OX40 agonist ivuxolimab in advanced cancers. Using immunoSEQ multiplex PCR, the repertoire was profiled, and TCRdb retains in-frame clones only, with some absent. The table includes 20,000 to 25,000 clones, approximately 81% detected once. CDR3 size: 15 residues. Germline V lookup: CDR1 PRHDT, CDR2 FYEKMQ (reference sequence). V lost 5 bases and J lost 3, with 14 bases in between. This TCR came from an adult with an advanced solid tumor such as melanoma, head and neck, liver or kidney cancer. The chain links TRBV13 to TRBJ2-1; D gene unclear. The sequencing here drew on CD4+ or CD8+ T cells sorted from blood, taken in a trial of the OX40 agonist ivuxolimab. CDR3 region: CASSPRADHYNEQFF. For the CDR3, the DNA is TGTGCCAGCAGCCCCCGGGCGGACCACTACAATGAGCAGTTCTTC.